The 7 T cell receptor beta chains listed next were all sequenced from one sample in a study of blood T cell repertoires in COVID-19. Only in-frame clones appear in the TCRdb table, and some are missing; sequencing was by immunoSEQ multiplex PCR. The sample lists under 85,000 clones; 90% were seen once. The material sequenced was peripheral blood. All receptors come from a man aged 45-60 years with acute or convalescent COVID-19.

The rearrangement joins TRBV6-5 to TRBJ1-1; D uncertain. Between the trimmed V and J ends, which lost 3 bases and 1 base, there was a span of 15 bases. From germline, CDR1 is MNHEY and CDR2 SVGAGI. The CDR3 sequence is 16 residues long. CDR3 coding DNA: TGTGCCAGCAGTTATATTGGGCGCGGGTGGAACACTGAAGCTTTCTTT. Translation gives CASSYIGRGWNTEAFF.

V is TRBV7-6 and J is TRBJ2-1; a weak D match, TRBD2 (6 bases). The CDR3 is 14 amino acids. The V gene's germline CDR1 is SGHVS and CDR2 FNYEAQ. V was trimmed by 1 base and J by 6 bases, leaving 10 bases between them. CDR3 coding DNA: TGTGCCAGCAGCTTAGTAGCGGAGGTCAATGAGCAGTTCTTC. Translating it yields CASSLVAEVNEQFF.

The J gene is TRBJ1-1, the V gene TRBV6-5; D perhaps matches TRBD1 (5 bases). CDR1 MNHEY and CDR2 SVGAGI come from the germline V gene. The CDR3 has 14 amino acids. V was clipped by 6 bases and J by 0 bases, with 11 bases between them. CDR3 DNA: TGTGCCAGCAGCCGCAGGGCCCTGAACACTGAAGCTTTCTTT. This translates into CASSRRALNTEAFF.

The count of this clone is one. The chain is built from TRBV24-1 and TRBJ2-3, with 10 bases lining up with TRBD1. In germline, CDR1 is KGHDR, CDR2 SFDVKD. The CDR3 runs to 16 residues. Trimming cost V 4 bases and J 4 bases; bases outside gene matches: 7. CDR3 region: CATSETGQGRSDTQYF. The CDR3 DNA is TGTGCCACCAGTGAAACGGGACAGGGGAGGTCAGATACGCAGTATTTT.

Remarks on this clone: Other nucleotide sequences from this sample produce the same CDR3. The chain employs TRBV19 and TRBJ2-7; 8 bases map to TRBD2. Germline CDR1 reads LNHDA; CDR2 reads SQIVND (reference sequence). This CDR3 is built from 14 residues. V lost 2 bases, J lost 0 bases, and 0 bases stayed unmatched. CDR3 region: CASSISGSSYEQYF. Written as DNA, the CDR3 is TGTGCCAGTAGTATAAGCGGGAGCTCCTACGAGCAGTACTTC.

The chain employs TRBV6-4 and TRBJ1-2; 7 bases map to TRBD1. Trimming cost V 5 bases and J 7 bases; bases outside gene matches: 4. CDR1 MRHNA and CDR2 SNTAGT come from the germline V gene. The CDR3 totals 12 residues. DNA of the CDR3: TGTGCCAGCAGTTCCGGACAGGTTGGCTACACCTTC. It encodes CASSSGQVGYTF.

The chain links TRBV3-1 (or the pseudogene TRBV3-2) to TRBJ1-2, with D maybe TRBD1 (5 bases). This CDR3 contains 14 residues. With 3 bases removed from V and 1 base from J, the gap between germline ends came to 9 bases. Germline values: CDR1 LGHDT, CDR2 YNNKEL (reference sequence). The CDR3 loop is CASSQGGDNYGYTF. CDR3 bases: TGTGCCAGCAGCCAGGGGGGGGATAACTATGGCTACACCTTC.